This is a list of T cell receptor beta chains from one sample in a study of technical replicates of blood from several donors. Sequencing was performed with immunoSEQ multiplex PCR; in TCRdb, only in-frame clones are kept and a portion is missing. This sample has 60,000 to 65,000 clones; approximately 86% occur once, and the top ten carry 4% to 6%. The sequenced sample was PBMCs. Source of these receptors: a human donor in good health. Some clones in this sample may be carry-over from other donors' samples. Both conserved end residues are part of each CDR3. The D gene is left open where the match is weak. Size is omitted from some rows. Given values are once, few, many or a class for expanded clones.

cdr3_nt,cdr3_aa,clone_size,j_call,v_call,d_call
TGTGCCAGCAGCTCCACTAGCGGGACCCACGAGCAGTACTTC,CASSSTSGTHEQYF,few,TRBJ2-7,TRBV5-6,TRBD2
TGTGCCAGCAGTGGAACAGGGGCCGCTAACTATGGCTACACCTTC,CASSGTGAANYGYTF,-,TRBJ1-2,TRBV6-5,TRBD1
TGTGCCAGCAGCCGGAACGAGGATCTATACGAGCAGTACTTC,CASSRNEDLYEQYF,-,TRBJ2-7,TRBV6-6,-
TGTGCCAGCAGCGCGCGGGGATCCCAAGAGACCCAGTACTTC,CASSARGSQETQYF,-,TRBJ2-5,TRBV9,-
TGCGCCAGCAGGATCCGGGGGGTCCCCCCCCGGACTGCCAAAAACATTCAGTACTTC,CASRIRGVPPRTAKNIQYF,-,TRBJ2-4,TRBV10-1,TRBD2
TGTGCCAGCAGCTCACAACAGACAGGGGTCATTAACTATGGCTACACCTTC,CASSSQQTGVINYGYTF,-,TRBJ1-2,TRBV7-9,TRBD1
TGCGCCAGCAGCCAAGGAGCGGGACCTTCCGGGAGCACAGATACGCAGTATTTT,CASSQGAGPSGSTDTQYF,-,TRBJ2-3,TRBV4-3,TRBD2
TGTGCCAGTAGTATACAGGGAGGACCCTACGAGCAGTACTTC,CASSIQGGPYEQYF,once,TRBJ2-7,TRBV19,-
TGCGCCAGCAGCCGGGGTACGGGATTCCATTCACCCCTCCACTTT,CASSRGTGFHSPLHF,-,TRBJ1-6,TRBV4-1,-
TGTGCCAGCAGCTTAACAGGGAGCTCCTACAATGAGCAGTTCTTC,CASSLTGSSYNEQFF,-,TRBJ2-1,TRBV7-9,-
TGTGCCAGCAGCCCAGGTTTTGAGGGCCCCGACGGGGAGCTGTTTTTT,CASSPGFEGPDGELFF,-,TRBJ2-2,TRBV4-2,-
TGTGCCAGCAGCTGGGAGGCCGGGACTAGCGGGAGCCACGAGCAGTACTTC,CASSWEAGTSGSHEQYF,-,TRBJ2-7,TRBV7-9,TRBD2
TGTGCTAGTGGATTGACCGGGACTAGCGTCGGATTGCAGTATTTT,CASGLTGTSVGLQYF,few,TRBJ2-3,TRBV12-5,TRBD2
TGTGCCAGCAGTCGGGGACAGAGCTCTGGAAACACCATATATTTT,CASSRGQSSGNTIYF,-,TRBJ1-3,TRBV6-5,TRBD1
TGCGCCAGCAGTGCCTCCAGTCAGAGGTCACCCCTCCACTTT,CASSASSQRSPLHF,-,TRBJ1-6,TRBV10-1,-
TGTGCCAGCAATTTTTATCGACAGGTTAATGAAAAACTGTTTTTT,CASNFYRQVNEKLFF,-,TRBJ1-4,TRBV11-3,-
TGTGCCATCAGAACGGTACTAGCGGGAGTAAACGAGCAGTACTTC,CAIRTVLAGVNEQYF,-,TRBJ2-7,TRBV10-3,TRBD2
TGCGCCAGCAGCCAAGAAATGGCAGCGGGCGGGCGCACAGATACGCAGTATTTT,CASSQEMAAGGRTDTQYF,-,TRBJ2-3,TRBV4-1,-
TGTGCCAGCAGCTTAAGGGCTAGCGCCAATGAGCAGTTCTTC,CASSLRASANEQFF,-,TRBJ2-1,TRBV7-2,-
TGTGCCAGTAGCCATCGGACAGGGTTCGTGTTCTTC,CASSHRTGFVFF,-,TRBJ2-1,TRBV19,TRBD1
TGTGCCAGCTCACCCAGAGAAGGGGGTCTGAACACTGAAGCTTTCTTT,CASSPREGGLNTEAFF,-,TRBJ1-1,TRBV18,-
TGTGCCAGCAGCCTAACAGGGTTGGACTATGGCTACACCTTC,CASSLTGLDYGYTF,-,TRBJ1-2,TRBV6-1,-
TGTGCCAGCAGTTACGGGTCAATCGGGACCTACGAGCAGTACTTC,CASSYGSIGTYEQYF,-,TRBJ2-7,TRBV6-5,-
TGCGCCAGCAGCCAAGATCGGTCCGTAGCCAATGAGCAGTTCTTC,CASSQDRSVANEQFF,-,TRBJ2-1,TRBV4-3,-
TGTGCCAGCAGCATTTACACCGTCGAACCCCTCCACTTT,CASSIYTVEPLHF,-,TRBJ1-6,TRBV7-9,-
TGTGCCAGCAGTCACGCCGGACAGGGGACAACGGGGGATACGCAGTATTTT,CASSHAGQGTTGDTQYF,-,TRBJ2-3,TRBV2,TRBD1
TGTGCCAGCAGCGGCGGGGGAGAGGAGACCCAGTACTTC,CASSGGGEETQYF,-,TRBJ2-5,TRBV9,TRBD2
TGTGCCAGCAGCTTAGTTTCTGGGGCTAGGTCCTACGAGCAGTACTTC,CASSLVSGARSYEQYF,-,TRBJ2-7,TRBV13,-
TGTGCCAGCAGCTTATCGAGCGATTCCGATACGCAGTATTTT,CASSLSSDSDTQYF,once,TRBJ2-3,TRBV7-9,-
TGCGCCAGCAGCCAAGTGAGGGCAGATACGCAGTATTTT,CASSQVRADTQYF,-,TRBJ2-3,TRBV4-3,-
TGTGCCAGCAGCCCAGTGCCCTCTGGAAACACCATATATTTT,CASSPVPSGNTIYF,-,TRBJ1-3,TRBV5-6,-
TGTGCCAGCAGCTCGACTAGCGGCTCGCGGGGGACCCAGTACTTC,CASSSTSGSRGTQYF,-,TRBJ2-5,TRBV5-6,TRBD2
TGTGCCACCGGACCGGGCGGGGAAAAACTGTTTTTT,CATGPGGEKLFF,-,TRBJ1-4,TRBV19,-
TGCGCCAGCAGCTTGGAACCGGGTGGAGAGACCCAGTACTTC,CASSLEPGGETQYF,-,TRBJ2-5,TRBV5-1,-
TGCGCCAGCAGCCGCATGACAGGGGAGGACGGCTACACCTTC,CASSRMTGEDGYTF,-,TRBJ1-2,TRBV5-1,TRBD1
TGTGCCAGCAGCCCGGGGGAGACCCAGTACTTC,CASSPGETQYF,once,TRBJ2-5,TRBV5-4,-
TGTGCCAGCAGTTCGGGGGGCGCCGTTGGAAACACCATATATTTT,CASSSGGAVGNTIYF,-,TRBJ1-3,TRBV9,-
TGTGCCACCAGCAGGCCAGAAACCTACGAGCAGTACTTC,CATSRPETYEQYF,-,TRBJ2-7,TRBV15,-
TGCGCCAGCAGGGGGACAGCCCCGAACACTGAAGCTTTCTTT,CASRGTAPNTEAFF,-,TRBJ1-1,TRBV5-1,TRBD1
TGTGCCAGCAGGTTTCTTCATCCAACAGGGGCGTATGGCTACACCTTC,CASRFLHPTGAYGYTF,-,TRBJ1-2,TRBV2,TRBD1
TGCGCCAGCAGCCAATGGTTGAGTGAGGAGAATGAGCAGTTCTTC,CASSQWLSEENEQFF,-,TRBJ2-1,TRBV4-3,-
TGTGCCTGGAGTGGGTCTAGCGGGGCCTCCTACGAGCAGTACTTC,CAWSGSSGASYEQYF,once,TRBJ2-7,TRBV30,TRBD2
TGTGCCAGCAGCGTAGTTCCGGGAGGACCCAATGAGCAGTTCTTC,CASSVVPGGPNEQFF,-,TRBJ2-1,TRBV9,TRBD2
TGTGCCAGCAGCCACAACGCGCTAGCGGGAAACTACAATGAGCAGTTCTTC,CASSHNALAGNYNEQFF,-,TRBJ2-1,TRBV7-9,TRBD2
TGCGCCAGCGAGATAGGGGTAACTACGAACACTGAAGCTTTCTTT,CASEIGVTTNTEAFF,-,TRBJ1-1,TRBV5-1,-
TGTGCCCTTAATTCGGGACAGGGTAGCAATGAGCAGTTCTTC,CALNSGQGSNEQFF,-,TRBJ2-1,TRBV10-3,TRBD1
TGTGCCAGTAGTCCCCGGAGAGACCCTAATGAAAAACTGTTTTTT,CASSPRRDPNEKLFF,-,TRBJ1-4,TRBV19,-
TGTGCCAGCAGTGGACAGGGGAGAGGGGCTGAAGCTTTCTTT,CASSGQGRGAEAFF,-,TRBJ1-1,TRBV27,TRBD1
TGTGCCAGTAGCACCACAGGGCGCTCACCCCTCCACTTT,CASSTTGRSPLHF,-,TRBJ1-6,TRBV19,-
TGTGCCAGCAGCCGGGGGGAGAGTTCACCCCTCCACTTT,CASSRGESSPLHF,-,TRBJ1-6,TRBV7-9,-
TGTGCCAGCACCGTCCCCGGGAACAAGAACACTGAAGCTTTCTTT,CASTVPGNKNTEAFF,-,TRBJ1-1,TRBV25-1,-